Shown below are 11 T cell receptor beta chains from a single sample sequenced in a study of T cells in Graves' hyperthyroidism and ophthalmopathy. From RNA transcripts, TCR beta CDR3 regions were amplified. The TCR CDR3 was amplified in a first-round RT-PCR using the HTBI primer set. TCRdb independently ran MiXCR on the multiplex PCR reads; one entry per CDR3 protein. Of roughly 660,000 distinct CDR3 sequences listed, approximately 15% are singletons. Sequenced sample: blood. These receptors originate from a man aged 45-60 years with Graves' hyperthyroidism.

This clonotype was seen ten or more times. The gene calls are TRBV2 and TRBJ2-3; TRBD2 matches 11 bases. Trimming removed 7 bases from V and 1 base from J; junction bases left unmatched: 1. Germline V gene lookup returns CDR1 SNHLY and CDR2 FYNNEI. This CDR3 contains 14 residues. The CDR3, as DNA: TGTGCCAGCACACTAGCGGGAGGCACAGATACGCAGTATTTT. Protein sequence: CASTLAGGTDTQYF.

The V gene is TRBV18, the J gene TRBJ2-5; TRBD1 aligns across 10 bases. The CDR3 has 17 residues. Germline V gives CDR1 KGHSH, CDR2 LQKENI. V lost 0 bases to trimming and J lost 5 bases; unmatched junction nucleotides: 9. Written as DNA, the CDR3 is TGTGCCAGCTCACCACCAAGGACAGGGGGAGTTTCGGAGACCCAGTACTTC. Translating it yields CASSPPRTGGVSETQYF.

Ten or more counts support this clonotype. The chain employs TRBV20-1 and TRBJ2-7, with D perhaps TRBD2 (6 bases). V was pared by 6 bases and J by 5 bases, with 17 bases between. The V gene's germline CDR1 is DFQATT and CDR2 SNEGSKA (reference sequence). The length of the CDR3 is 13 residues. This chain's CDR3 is CSADRGGLNEQYF. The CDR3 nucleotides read TGCAGTGCCGACAGAGGAGGGTTGAACGAGCAGTACTTC.

This CDR3 reads CSARGLAGTQETQYF. CDR3 DNA sequence: TGCAGTGCTAGAGGATTAGCGGGTACCCAAGAGACCCAGTACTTC. This rearrangement joins TRBV20-1 to TRBJ2-5; 7 bases are a match to TRBD2. The V and J ends lost 1 base and 1 base, in that order; junction bases with no gene match: 6. This CDR3 contains 15 residues. Germline V gene data show CDR1 as DFQATT and CDR2 as SNEGSKA (reference sequence).

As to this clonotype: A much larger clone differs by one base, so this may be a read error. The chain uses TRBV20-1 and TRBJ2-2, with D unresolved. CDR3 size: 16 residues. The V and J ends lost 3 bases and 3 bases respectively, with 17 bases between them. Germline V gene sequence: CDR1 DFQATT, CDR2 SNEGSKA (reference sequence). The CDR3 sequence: CSASPGSQIDTGELFF. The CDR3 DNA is TGCAGTGCTAGTCCCGGGTCCCAAATAGACACCGGGGAGCTGTTTTTT.

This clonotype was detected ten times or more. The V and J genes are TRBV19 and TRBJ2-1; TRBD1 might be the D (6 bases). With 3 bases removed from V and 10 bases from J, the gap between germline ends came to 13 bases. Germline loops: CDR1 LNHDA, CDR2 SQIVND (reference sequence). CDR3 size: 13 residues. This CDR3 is CASSIDRLAEQFF. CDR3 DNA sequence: TGTGCCAGTAGTATCGACAGGTTAGCGGAGCAGTTCTTC. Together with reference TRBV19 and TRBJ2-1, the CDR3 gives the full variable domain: DGGITQSPKYLFRKEGQNVTLSCEQNLNHDAMYWYRQDPGQGLRLIYYSQIVNDFQKGDIAEGYSVSREKKESFPLTVTSAQKNPTAFYLCASSIDRLAEQFFGPGTRLTVL.

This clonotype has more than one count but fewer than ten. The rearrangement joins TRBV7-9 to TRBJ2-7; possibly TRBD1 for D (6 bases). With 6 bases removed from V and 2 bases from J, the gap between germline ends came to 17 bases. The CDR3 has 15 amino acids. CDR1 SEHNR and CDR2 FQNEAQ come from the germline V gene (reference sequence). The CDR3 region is CASRNSQGSAYEQYF. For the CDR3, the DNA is TGTGCCAGCAGGAATAGTCAGGGGTCAGCCTACGAGCAGTACTTC.

As DNA, the CDR3 is TGCAGCGGGGCGGAACAAGAGACCCAGTACTTC. Its protein is CSGAEQETQYF. The rearrangement links TRBV29-1 to TRBJ2-5, with D unresolved. Germline assignment: CDR1 SQVTM and CDR2 ANQGSEA. V gave up 7 bases and J gave up 2 bases, with 8 bases separating them. The length of the CDR3 is 11 residues.

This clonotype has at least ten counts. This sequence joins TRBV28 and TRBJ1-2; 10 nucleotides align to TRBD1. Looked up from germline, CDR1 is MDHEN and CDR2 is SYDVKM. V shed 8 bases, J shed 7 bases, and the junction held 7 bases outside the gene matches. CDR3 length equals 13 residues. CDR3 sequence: CASYSRTGGGYTF. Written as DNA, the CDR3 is TGTGCCAGCTATTCCAGGACAGGGGGTGGCTACACCTTC.

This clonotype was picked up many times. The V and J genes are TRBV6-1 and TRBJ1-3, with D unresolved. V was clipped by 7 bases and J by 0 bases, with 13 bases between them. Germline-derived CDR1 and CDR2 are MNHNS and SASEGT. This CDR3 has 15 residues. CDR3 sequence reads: CASTAASSSGNTIYF. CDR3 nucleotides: TGTGCCAGCACCGCCGCGTCGAGCTCTGGAAACACCATATATTTT.

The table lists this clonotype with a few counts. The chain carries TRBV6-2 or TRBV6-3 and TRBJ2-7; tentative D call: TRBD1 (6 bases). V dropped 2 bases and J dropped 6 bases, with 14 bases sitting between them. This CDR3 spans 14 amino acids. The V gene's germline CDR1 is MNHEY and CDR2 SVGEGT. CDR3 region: CASSYGQITSEQYF. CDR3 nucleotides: TGTGCCAGCAGTTACGGACAGATCACATCCGAGCAGTACTTC.